Below are 25 T cell receptor beta chains sequenced from a single sample in a study of blood T cell repertoires in COVID-19 (TCRdb year 2020). The library was prepared using the immunoSEQ multiplex PCR assay. Imported from immuneACCESS, the table was reduced by TCRdb to in-frame sequences with V and J called. These copies leave out some clones; in studies compared against another copy, an unresolved V gene accounts for under half, and the cause of the remainder is not known. Within this sample are hundreds of thousands of clones, with 65% to 90% of them counted one time only. The ten top clones hold about 6% of the sample. The sequenced sample was peripheral blood. The receptors come from a man older than 75 with acute or convalescent COVID-19.

V gene TRBV4-1 combines with J gene TRBJ1-2; D is possibly TRBD1 (5 bases). Trimming took 0 bases from V and 4 from J, leaving 15 bases between them. Germline V gene sequence: CDR1 MGHRA, CDR2 YSYEKL. The CDR3 covers 16 residues. The CDR3 is CASSQDHGGGAYGYTF. The DNA of the CDR3 is TGCGCCAGCAGCCAAGATCACGGGGGGGGTGCCTATGGCTACACCTTC.

The rearrangement links TRBV28 to TRBJ2-3; possibly TRBD2 for D (6 bases). The germline V gene encodes CDR1 MDHEN and CDR2 SYDVKM. Trimming took 3 bases from V and 0 from J, leaving 13 bases between them. The CDR3 spans 16 residues. Here the CDR3 reads CASSFLGGASTDTQYF. The CDR3 region has the DNA TGTGCCAGCAGTTTTTTGGGCGGGGCTAGCACAGATACGCAGTATTTT.

This clone appeared a single time. The rearrangement links TRBV6-4 to TRBJ2-2, with 7 bases aligning to TRBD1. V was clipped by 4 bases and J by 8 bases; unmatched bases: 7. The CDR3 covers 14 residues. The germline CDR1 and CDR2 sequences are MRHNA and SNTAGT. CDR3: CASSVQGFMGELFF. CDR3 bases: TGTGCCAGCAGTGTACAGGGGTTCATGGGGGAGCTGTTTTTT.

The chain couples TRBV6-1 to TRBJ2-5; 14 bases map to TRBD2. Trimming removed 1 base from V and 6 bases from J; junction bases left unmatched: 10. Germline CDR1 MNHNS, CDR2 SASEGT. This CDR3 is built from 18 residues. Here the CDR3 DNA reads TGTGCCAGCAGTGAAGGGGGGACTAGCGGGAGTCGGAGAAAGACCCAGTACTTC. Protein sequence: CASSEGGTSGSRRKTQYF.

In its sample, this clone was seen a few times. V and J are TRBV5-6 and TRBJ2-7, with D perhaps TRBD2 (6 bases). Germline lookup yields CDR1 SGHDT and CDR2 YYEEEE. The CDR3 has 16 residues. Trimming pared 2 bases from V and 6 bases from J, leaving 21 bases between. CDR3 protein: CASSLGGKGPAPEQYF. For the CDR3, the DNA is TGTGCCAGCAGCTTAGGAGGGAAGGGGCCCGCCCCCGAGCAGTACTTC.

V gene TRBV7-2 combines with J gene TRBJ1-4; 10 nucleotides align to TRBD1. The V segment lost 5 bases and the J segment 6 bases; nucleotides outside the gene matches: 6. The germline gives CDR1 SGHTA, CDR2 FQGNSA. This CDR3 is 15 amino acids long. The CDR3 DNA follows: TGTGCCAGCAGCATCGACAGGGGGCGATATGAAAAACTGTTTTTT. Its translation: CASSIDRGRYEKLFF. Based on the CDR3 plus reference TRBV7-2 and TRBJ1-4, the full variable domain is GAGVSQSPSNKVTEKGKDVELRCDPISGHTALYWYRQSLGQGLEFLIYFQGNSAPDKSGLPSDRFSAERTGGSVSTLTIQRTQQEDSAVYLCASSIDRGRYEKLFFGSGTQLSVL.

The chain has TRBV6-5 and TRBJ1-3, with a tentative D call TRBD1 (6 bases). This CDR3 comprises 13 residues. The ends were cut back, 7 bases at V and 1 base at J, with 8 bases in the middle. Germline V gene data show CDR1 as MNHEY and CDR2 as SVGAGI. The CDR3 is CASNRASGNTIYF. DNA of the CDR3: TGTGCCAGCAACAGGGCATCTGGAAACACCATATATTTT.

The chain has TRBV28 and TRBJ1-5, with 8 bases matching TRBD1. In germline, CDR1 is MDHEN, CDR2 SYDVKM. This CDR3 has 17 amino acids. Trimming took 1 base from V and 3 from J; bases not matched to a gene: 8. CDR3 sequence (DNA): TGTGCCAGCAGTTTATTAGGTAGCAGGGGGCTCAATCAGCCCCAGCATTTT. It is translated as CASSLLGSRGLNQPQHF. Full variable domain (rest looked up from reference TRBV28 and TRBJ1-5): DVKVTQSSRYLVKRTGEKVFLECVQDMDHENMFWYRQDPGLGLRLIYFSYDVKMKEKGDIPEGYSVSREKKERFSLILESASTNQTSMYLCASSLLGSRGLNQPQHFGDGTRLSIL.

CDR3 sequence: CASVRELGNTIYF. The CDR3 DNA is TGTGCCAGCGTCCGGGAACTCGGAAACACCATATATTTT. The genes are TRBV6-5 and TRBJ1-3; D gene uncertain. This CDR3 has 13 amino acids. The germline V gene has CDR1 MNHEY and CDR2 SVGAGI. Trimming shortened V by 8 bases and J by 4 bases, and 12 bases separated the two germline ends.

The chain couples TRBV19 to TRBJ2-7, with TRBD2 as a possible D gene (5 bases). The germline CDR1 and CDR2 sequences are LNHDA and SQIVND (reference sequence). Trimming pared 2 bases from V and 3 bases from J, leaving 8 bases between. There are 13 residues in the CDR3. As DNA, the CDR3 is TGTGCCAGTAGTATACCGGGGATCTACGAGCAGTACTTC. This encodes CASSIPGIYEQYF.

This sequence joins TRBV20-1 and TRBJ2-3, with 7 bases identical to TRBD1. Germline CDR1 and CDR2: DFQATT and SNEGSKA (reference sequence). This CDR3 contains 15 residues. Trimming cost V 3 bases and J 0 bases; bases outside gene matches: 6. CDR3 sequence reads: CSASFGTASTDTQYF. The CDR3, as DNA: TGCAGTGCTAGTTTCGGGACAGCTAGCACAGATACGCAGTATTTT.

V gene TRBV3-1 (or the pseudogene TRBV3-2) combines with J gene TRBJ1-6; D may be TRBD1 (5 bases). V gave up 0 bases and J gave up 9 bases, with 6 bases separating them. The CDR3 runs to 13 residues. In germline, CDR1 is LGHDT, CDR2 YNNKEL (reference sequence). CDR3 sequence reads: CASSQDRGSPLHF. The CDR3 nucleotides are TGTGCCAGCAGCCAAGATAGGGGTTCACCCCTCCACTTT.

The rearrangement uses TRBV11-2 and TRBJ2-1; 10 bases are a match to TRBD2. V lost 1 base and J lost 9; bases outside the gene matches: 9. Germline CDR1 SGHAT, CDR2 FQNNGV. The CDR3 extends over 16 amino acids. Here the CDR3 reads CASSLGELAGTGEQFF. The CDR3 nucleotides read TGTGCCAGCAGCTTAGGTGAACTAGCGGGAACCGGTGAGCAGTTCTTC.

This clone occurred many times. The chain couples TRBV7-9 to TRBJ2-7; 9 bases map to TRBD2. The CDR3 is 16 amino acids. Trimming took 7 bases from V and 1 from J; bases not matched to a gene: 11. Per the germline V gene, CDR1 is SEHNR and CDR2 is FQNEAQ (reference sequence). CDR3 in amino acids: CASNEIETSGSYEQYF. CDR3 bases: TGTGCCAGCAACGAAATCGAGACTAGCGGATCCTACGAGCAGTACTTC.

This sequence joins TRBV18 and TRBJ1-1, with TRBD1 matching 7 bases. CDR1 is KGHSH, CDR2 LQKENI, per germline. Trimming cost V 3 bases and J 1 base; bases outside gene matches: 8. This CDR3 spans 16 amino acids. The CDR3 coding sequence is TGTGCCAGCTCACCCCAGACAGGGCGGGGGAACACTGAAGCTTTCTTT. Protein sequence: CASSPQTGRGNTEAFF.

The chain combines TRBV7-3 with TRBJ1-1; 10 bases are a match to TRBD1. The V gene end was trimmed by 0 bases and the J gene end by 1 base; junction bases not matched to a gene: 8. There are 18 residues in the CDR3. Germline CDR1 reads SGHTA; CDR2 reads FQGTGA. The CDR3 DNA sequence: TGTGCCAGCAGCTTAACGGCCAGGGGACAGGGGCAGAACACTGAAGCTTTCTTT. Amino acid sequence: CASSLTARGQGQNTEAFF.

The CDR3 DNA sequence: TGTGCCAGCTCCCGTTATGACACAGACTCTGGAAACACCATATATTTT. It specifies CASSRYDTDSGNTIYF. The chain carries TRBV18 and TRBJ1-3; no definite D call. Trimming removed 6 bases at V and 0 bases at J, with 15 bases between. Per the germline V gene, CDR1 is KGHSH and CDR2 is LQKENI. The CDR3 extends over 16 amino acids.

The chain has TRBV5-1 and TRBJ2-1; TRBD1 aligns across 10 bases. In germline, CDR1 is SGHRS, CDR2 YFSETQ. The J segment lost 6 bases and the V segment lost 1 base, leaving 7 bases of the junction unmatched. CDR3 length: 16 amino acids. The DNA for the CDR3 is TGCGCCAGCAGCTTGCCCGGGACAGGGGACCGCAATGAGCAGTTCTTC. It translates to CASSLPGTGDRNEQFF.

About this clone: This may arise from a read error, as a much more abundant clone is one base away. This chain uses TRBV11-2 with TRBJ2-1, with D unresolved. V gave up 4 bases and J gave up 0 bases, with 4 bases separating them. Per the germline V gene, CDR1 is SGHAT and CDR2 is FQNNGV. This CDR3 comprises 13 residues. CDR3 loop: CASSSTSYNEQFF. CDR3 bases: TGTGCCAGCAGCTCTACCTCCTACAATGAGCAGTTCTTC.

This clone has just a few counts. The chain has TRBV9 and TRBJ2-2, with D uncertain. With 2 bases removed from V and 9 bases from J, the gap between germline ends came to 14 bases. The germline gives CDR1 SGDLS, CDR2 YYNGEE. CDR3 length equals 14 residues. The CDR3 DNA follows: TGTGCCAGCAGCGTGACTCTTGGAACCCGGGAGCTGTTTTTT. This gives the protein CASSVTLGTRELFF.

V gene TRBV3-1 (or the pseudogene TRBV3-2) combines with J gene TRBJ1-5; D is perhaps TRBD1 (5 bases). The CDR3 extends over 17 amino acids. The germline V gene has CDR1 LGHDT and CDR2 YNNKEL (reference sequence). Trimming pared 0 bases from V and 2 bases from J, leaving 14 bases between. Written as DNA, the CDR3 is TGTGCCAGCAGCCAAGAGCGGGGCGGGAGAGGCAATCAGCCCCAGCATTTT. Its translation is CASSQERGGRGNQPQHF.

On this clone: Other DNA sequences of this sample code for an identical CDR3. The V and J genes are TRBV5-4 and TRBJ2-2, with 11 nucleotides matching TRBD2. The J segment lost 2 bases and the V segment lost 8 bases, leaving 8 bases of the junction unmatched. There are 16 residues in the CDR3. In germline, CDR1 is SGHNT, CDR2 YYREEE (reference sequence). CDR3 amino acids: CASKQTSGINTGELFF. The CDR3 DNA is TGTGCCAGTAAGCAGACTAGCGGGATTAACACCGGGGAGCTGTTTTTT.

V and J are TRBV30 and TRBJ1-1, with 10 bases aligning to TRBD1. This CDR3 has 16 amino acids. The J segment lost 3 bases and the V segment lost 2 bases, leaving 9 bases of the junction unmatched. Germline CDR1 and CDR2: GTSNPN and SVGIG (reference sequence). This CDR3 reads CAWSPGQGRGYTEAFF. The CDR3, as DNA: TGTGCCTGGAGTCCGGGACAGGGGAGAGGGTACACTGAAGCTTTCTTT.

V is TRBV19 and J is TRBJ2-3; D possibly corresponds to TRBD2 (6 bases). The CDR3 consists of 13 residues. In germline, CDR1 is LNHDA, CDR2 SQIVND (reference sequence). Trimming removed 10 bases at V and 5 bases at J, with 16 bases between. The CDR3 DNA reads as TGTGCCACCTCGGGACTCCTCGGAGATACGCAGTATTTT. Protein product: CATSGLLGDTQYF. The full variable domain, rest sourced from reference TRBV19 and TRBJ2-3, is DGGITQSPKYLFRKEGQNVTLSCEQNLNHDAMYWYRQDPGQGLRLIYYSQIVNDFQKGDIAEGYSVSREKKESFPLTVTSAQKNPTAFYLCATSGLLGDTQYFGPGTRLTVL.

V and J are TRBV6-2 or TRBV6-3 and TRBJ2-2, with 7 bases fitting TRBD1. Germline V gene data show CDR1 as MNHEY and CDR2 as SVGEGT. J was trimmed by 7 bases and V by 5 bases; bases with no gene match: 7. The CDR3 contains 14 residues. CDR3: CASSQGDSLGELFF. The CDR3 DNA is TGTGCCAGCAGTCAGGGGGACAGTCTCGGGGAGCTGTTTTTT.